The rows below give T cell receptor beta chains drawn from one sample of a study of OX40 agonist ivuxolimab in advanced cancers. Assay used: immunoSEQ multiplex PCR; TCRdb lists only in-frame clones, some missing. This sample has over 85,000 clones, with approximately 89% found just once. Sequenced material: CD4+ or CD8+ T cells sorted from blood, taken in a trial of the OX40 agonist ivuxolimab. Source of these receptors: an adult with an advanced solid tumor such as melanoma, head and neck, liver or kidney cancer. The conserved cysteine and the conserved F or W are not part of the CDR3 here. The order of the fields is V gene, CDR3 protein.

>TRBV6-5
ASSYSAAYGYNEQF
>TRBV5-1
ASSLQGLGTDQPQH
>TRBV6-5
ASSYFANQPQH
>TRBV29-1
SVGEGSYEQY
>TRBV2
ASSDYEQY
>TRBV2
ASTQATGYDTGELF
>TRBV27
ASSPDGRFEDTQY
>TRBV5-6
ASSLVQGGEQF
>TRBV11-1
ASSQNTGELF
>TRBV27
ASSLPRHTGELF
>TRBV6-4
ASSEQGAREQF
>TRBV9
ASAKGGISYEQY
>TRBV11-3
ASSSPYFGLETQY
>TRBV5-4
ASSLGTGGTDTQY
>TRBV6-5
ASRRIQANYGYT
>TRBV18
ASSPRFQGNQETQY
>TRBV11-1
ASSQGTAKDTEAF
>TRBV28
ASSRPGTISYEQY
>TRBV5-4
ASSFGFRSSGIAGDTQY
>TRBV28
ASRLGAGSYEQY
>TRBV6-1
ASSKGTSGVIISANVLT
>TRBV19
ASSTLGGSEQY
>TRBV6-5
ASSPRGGTEETQY
>TRBV7-9
ASSRINQPQH
>TRBV4-1
ASSLSDLNYYNEQF
>TRBV19
ASRTRTGGPSTEAF
>TRBV11-3
ASSLASGGDGELF
>TRBV18
ASSLYLAGEGAGELF
>TRBV7-2
ASSLVGDTGELF
>TRBV6-1
ASRGRYNEQF
>TRBV7-9
ASSLSEGGAAGELF
>TRBV7-2
ASSRGGTGSSGEQY
>TRBV29-1
SVEAPGAGELF
>TRBV5-8
ASSVPGGDYGYT
>TRBV7-2
ASSVLQGSQY
>TRBV30
AWTTGTGGSITDTQY
>TRBV28
ASREAGDQYNEQF
>TRBV6-1
ASRGEFSGNTIY
>TRBV7-9
ASSRDGYEQF
>TRBV7-3
ASIMGRHGTSGYEQY
>TRBV30
ACLTKQGRAFRNTEAF
>TRBV19
ASKSSTEPLNIQY
>TRBV18
ASPPPLAGANYGYT
>TRBV5-4
ASSPSQPSYNEQF
>TRBV7-6
ASSLGGRNDLGYT
>TRBV5-4
AASEINTEAF
>TRBV5-8
ASSEGTTSRSNQPQH
>TRBV4-2
ASSQEGRGT
>TRBV5-1
ASSVGLAGYNEQF
>TRBV5-1
ASRGGTNTGELF